The 14 T cell receptor beta chains in this list originate from one sample, sequenced in a study of control samples from healthy donors and cancer patients. Assay: immunoSEQ multiplex PCR; the TCRdb copy retains only in-frame clones and omits some. The table has hundreds of thousands of clones, around 90% seen once. Sequenced input: PBMCs. The receptors were sampled from a man aged 40-49 years with head and neck cancer.

This chain joins TRBV28 and TRBJ1-1; D remains unclear. There are 15 residues in the CDR3. The germline CDR1 and CDR2 sequences are MDHEN and SYDVKM. Trimming stripped 7 bases from V and 1 base from J, with 16 bases between. The CDR3: CASIRGEVWNTEAFF. DNA of the CDR3: TGTGCCAGCATCCGAGGTGAGGTATGGAACACTGAAGCTTTCTTT.

This chain joins TRBV2 and TRBJ2-3; 13 bases are a match to TRBD2. Germline CDR1 and CDR2: SNHLY and FYNNEI. This CDR3 contains 17 residues. Trimming at V came to 4 bases and at J to 1 base, leaving 5 bases not matched to a gene. The CDR3 sequence: CASSALAGGPRTDTQYF. In DNA form, the CDR3 reads TGTGCCAGCAGTGCACTAGCGGGAGGGCCCCGCACAGATACGCAGTATTTT.

The chain is built from TRBV2 and TRBJ2-7; 9 bases are a match to TRBD1. This CDR3 comprises 15 residues. V lost 4 bases, J lost 5 bases, and 9 bases stayed unmatched. Germline assignment: CDR1 SNHLY and CDR2 FYNNEI. CDR3 region: CASSVRQGGWNEQYF. The DNA for the CDR3 is TGTGCCAGCAGTGTCCGACAGGGGGGATGGAACGAGCAGTACTTC.

The chain carries TRBV9 and TRBJ1-3; D might be TRBD1 (5 bases). Germline CDR1 is SGDLS and CDR2 is YYNGEE. The CDR3 spans 15 residues. Trimming pared 3 bases from V and 1 base from J, leaving 11 bases between. CDR3 protein: CASSAQVLSGNTIYF. The DNA of the CDR3 is TGTGCCAGCAGCGCACAGGTTCTGTCTGGAAACACCATATATTTT.

The gene calls are TRBV7-8 and TRBJ1-5; D uncertain. The CDR3 loop spans 17 amino acids. Germline CDR1 is SGHVS and CDR2 is FQNEAQ. The V end was cut by 5 bases, the J end by 0 bases, with 17 bases between. Written as DNA, the CDR3 is TGTGCCAGCAGCCCCGGGCTGAGGGAATATAGCAATCAGCCCCAGCATTTT. It translates to CASSPGLREYSNQPQHF.

The rearrangement uses TRBV18 and TRBJ1-4, with a weak D call TRBD1 (6 bases). Trimming stripped 6 bases from V and 3 bases from J, with 11 bases between. The CDR3 runs to 14 residues. The V gene's germline CDR1 is KGHSH and CDR2 LQKENI. The CDR3 sequence is CASSTGQANEKLFF. The CDR3 bases are TGTGCCAGCTCGACGGGACAAGCTAATGAAAAACTGTTTTTT. Full variable domain (rest looked up from reference TRBV18 and TRBJ1-4): NAGVMQNPRHLVRRRGQEARLRCSPMKGHSHVYWYRQLPEEGLKFMVYLQKENIIDESGMPKERFSAEFPKEGPSILRIQQVVRGDSAAYFCASSTGQANEKLFFGSGTQLSVL.

V gene TRBV30 combines with J gene TRBJ2-3; 7 bases fit TRBD2. Germline V gene sequence: CDR1 GTSNPN, CDR2 SVGIG (reference sequence). The length of the CDR3 is 12 residues. V lost 2 bases to trimming and J lost 6 bases; unmatched junction nucleotides: 2. Here the CDR3 reads CAWSLSGDTQYF. DNA for the CDR3: TGTGCCTGGAGTCTTAGCGGGGATACGCAGTATTTT.

Notes on this clone: The junction departs from germline at one end; a sequencing error may be responsible. The V gene is TRBV11-3, the J gene TRBJ2-2; 7 bases match TRBD1. Germline V gene data show CDR1 as SGHNT and CDR2 as YENEEA. The CDR3 totals 16 residues. CDR3 sequence reads: CAGSLGTGEETGELFF. In DNA form, the CDR3 reads TGTGCCGGCAGCTTAGGAACAGGGGAAGAGACCGGGGAGCTGTTTTTT.

V gene TRBV2 combines with J gene TRBJ2-7; D is unclear. This CDR3 comprises 13 residues. The germline V gene has CDR1 SNHLY and CDR2 FYNNEI. Trimming took off 5 bases at V and 4 bases at J, with 12 bases between the two ends. The CDR3 sequence: CASSTGLGYEQYF. The CDR3 coding sequence is TGTGCCAGCAGTACCGGGCTAGGTTACGAGCAGTACTTC.

Notes on this clone: The same CDR3 is also encoded by other DNA sequences in this sample. The chain joins TRBV9 to TRBJ2-7; 8 positions agree with TRBD1. V lost 3 bases to trimming and J lost 0 bases; unmatched junction nucleotides: 2. Germline V gives CDR1 SGDLS, CDR2 YYNGEE. The CDR3 extends over 14 amino acids. The CDR3: CASSGTGSSYEQYF. CDR3 in DNA: TGTGCCAGCAGCGGGACAGGGAGCTCCTACGAGCAGTACTTC.

The chain has TRBV28 and TRBJ1-4, with D hard to call. The CDR3 runs 13 residues. Between the trimmed V and J ends, which lost 7 bases and 4 bases, there was a span of 10 bases. Per the germline V gene, CDR1 is MDHEN and CDR2 is SYDVKM. Written as DNA, the CDR3 is TGTGCCAGCATGCAGGTCCGTAATGAAAAACTGTTTTTT. Translating gives CASMQVRNEKLFF.

The V gene is TRBV4-2, the J gene TRBJ2-7; 7 bases fit TRBD1. CDR3 length equals 15 residues. The V segment lost 3 bases and the J segment 3 bases; nucleotides outside the gene matches: 8. In germline, CDR1 is LGHNA, CDR2 YNFKEQ. The CDR3 is CASSQVGTEVYEQYF. The CDR3 DNA follows: TGTGCCAGCAGCCAGGTAGGGACAGAGGTCTACGAGCAGTACTTC.

V and J are TRBV5-5 and TRBJ2-3; 11 bases align to TRBD2. The germline V gene has CDR1 SGHKS and CDR2 YYEKEE (reference sequence). The CDR3 is made up of 16 amino acids. The ends lost 4 bases at V and 5 bases at J; junction bases unmatched: 9. CDR3 bases: TGTGCCAGCAGCCTACGCGTTACTAGCGGGAGAGATACGCAGTATTTT. This encodes CASSLRVTSGRDTQYF.

V is TRBV6-2 or TRBV6-3 and J is TRBJ2-1, with D perhaps matching TRBD1 or TRBD2 (5 bases each). This CDR3 is 18 amino acids long. With 2 bases removed from V and 2 bases from J, the gap between germline ends came to 19 bases. Germline CDR1 MNHEY, CDR2 SVGEGT. CDR3 bases: TGTGCCAGCAGTTACCATTCAACAGGCGGGTCCACCTACAATGAGCAGTTCTTC. It translates to CASSYHSTGGSTYNEQFF.